One T cell receptor beta chain is described in this entry. No cognate antigen has been identified for it. It has no much larger one-base neighbor in the sample; base qualities were not kept. Counted from cysteine to phenylalanine, this CDR3 has 16 amino acids. The kept DNA is CDR3 alone, 48 bases in frame from the first base. A distance of 15 bases separates the germline ends of V and J, which lose 4 bases and 0 bases respectively. Sequences SGDLS (CDR1) and YYNGEE (CDR2) are obtained from the germline V gene. Following the manufacturer's recommendations, the immunoSEQ kit was used to generate TCR beta libraries from genomic DNA. To prepare the libraries, a first multiplex PCR with proprietary primers was run, followed by a second PCR that added unique barcodes, and a bead cleanup was done after each round. Each sample batch included a kit-provided positive control reaction and a negative control reaction. The final libraries were assessed on an Agilent 4200 TapeStation D1000 ScreenTape, pooled by volume, and quantified by qPCR. Sequencing was performed on an Illumina NextSeq500 with a MidOutput 150-cycle cartridge, and 156 Read1 and 15 Index1 cycles were run with kit custom primers. The pooled library was loaded at about 1 pM, with a roughly 18% PhiX control spiked in. In the source study's methods: Vendor-processed data were analyzed in R, with a clonotype defined as all T cells sharing the same CDR3 nucleotide sequence. For clone abundance analyses, frequencies were normalized to the 10,000 most abundant clones in each sample. Public T cell clones, which averaged fewer than five per sample, were removed prior to analysis. Tumor-enriched and baseline blood-enriched clonotypes were defined by at least a 32-fold difference in abundance between compartments. Clonotypes expanded or contracted between blood time points were identified with a beta-binomial differential abundance model. The Baroni-Urbani and Buser coefficient was used to measure tumor-blood repertoire similarity, and groups were compared with two-tailed Wilcoxon tests in R. Not all clones reach the TCRdb copy of this immuneACCESS table, which keeps in-frame sequences only. Checked studies attribute under half of the gap to unresolved V genes and leave the rest unexplained. That table supplies the V and J calls and clone size; D and trimming were determined from the DNA. The sample table holds approximately 150,000 clones, of which less than 85% were seen once. The top ten constitute 20% to 25% of the sample.

This entry is derived from a study of radiation and T cells in renal cell carcinoma (dated by TCRdb to 2018 to 2021). Study-wide context: The samples were obtained from a clinical trial, where primary renal cell carcinomas were treated with 15 Gy stereotactic body radiation therapy and then removed by nephrectomy 4 weeks afterward. TCR beta sequencing covered 55 or so samples in total, comprising some 25 tumors and 27 peripheral blood samples. Across all 50 or so samples, several million unique CDR3 nucleotide sequences, encoding around 2.4 million unique CDR3 amino acid sequences, were identified.

Overall study outcomes, separate from this receptor: Top tumor clonotypes rose in blood from baseline to 2 weeks post-radiation, then contracted by 4 weeks, suggesting transient expansion of tumor-resident clones. Because the trial had a single-armed design, the trial could not examine how radiation dose or scheduling affected the TCR repertoire. Blood repertoire dynamics were not followed beyond 4 weeks after treatment. Because no pretreatment tumor biopsies were available, whether clonotypes were present in the tumor at baseline could not be determined.

The sample's time point label, decoded: baseline pretreatment blood. This sample's treatment or condition label indicates: 15 Gy SBRT to primary tumor, nephrectomy 4 weeks later. To track tumor-enriched clonotypes, serial peripheral blood was sampled from radiation-treated patients at baseline and at 2 weeks and 4 weeks after SBRT. Renal cell carcinoma with clear cell pathology was present in all patients. The QIAamp DNA Blood Mini Kit (Qiagen) was used to prepare genomic DNA for TCR sequencing. Only samples passing all quality control checks were included in the analyses. The sequence was collected from a woman aged 50 to 60 with renal cell carcinoma. The rearranged segments are TRBV9 and TRBJ2-3, and the D gene may be TRBD2, 6 bases matching. This specimen was blood, taken from a patient whose treatment included radiotherapy and nephrectomy. The nucleotide sequence reads as follows: TGTGCCAGCAGCATACGATCCGGGACTAGCACAGATACGCAGTATTTT. Its protein is CASSIRSGTSTDTQYF.